These 7 T cell receptor gamma chains were all obtained from the same sample, sequenced in a study of human gamma delta and Vdelta1 T cells (dated by TCRdb to between 2018 and 2020). Library creation used PCR. The sequencing machine was an Illumina MiSeq. The public reads were reprocessed by TCRdb using CATT, and rows of matching DNA were later combined. The sample data list about 3,800 gamma-chain clones, and 15% to 20% of these were observed just once. The top ten clones comprise under 8.5% of the sample. The antigens these receptors bind are not known. Sequenced material: Vdelta1 gamma-delta T cells from blood grown in culture (DOT cells). Explained via the paper, the cell subset or site label denotes: Delta One T cells, in vitro expanded/differentiated Vd1+ gamma-delta T cells. The receptor source for this set is a human donor in good health.

The chain has TRGV3 and TRGJP2. V shed 0 bases, J shed 1 base, and the junction held 14 bases outside the gene matches. CDR1 and CDR2 (germline): VTNTFY, YDVSTARD (reference sequence). CDR3 length: 19 amino acids. For the CDR3, the DNA is TGTGCCACCTGGGACAGGCTATCGGGCTATATTAGTAGTGATTGGATCAAGACGTTT. It is translated as CATWDRLSGYISSDWIKTF.

The chain uses TRGV9 and TRGJ1 or TRGJ2. J lost 2 bases, V lost 1 base, and 5 bases had no gene match. Germline V CDR1 and CDR2: GITISATS, ISYDGTV (reference sequence). The CDR3 runs 14 residues. Here the CDR3 reads CALWEVTDYYKKLF. The CDR3 DNA reads as TGTGCCTTGTGGGAGGTCACTGATTATTATAAGAAACTCTTT.

V and J are TRGV9 and TRGJ1 or TRGJ2. Germline values: CDR1 GITISATS, CDR2 ISYDGTV (reference sequence). The ends lost 6 bases at V and 0 bases at J; junction bases unmatched: 5. This CDR3 comprises 13 residues. CDR3 residues: CALWIGNYYKKLF. The CDR3 bases are TGTGCCTTGTGGATCGGGAATTATTATAAGAAACTCTTT.

The gene calls are TRGV5 and TRGJ1 or TRGJ2. V was clipped by 0 bases and J by 3 bases; unmatched bases: 5. From germline, CDR1 is VINAFY and CDR2 YDVSNSKD. The CDR3 has 14 amino acids. The CDR3 bases are TGTGCCACCTGGGACAGGATTCCTTATTATAAGAAACTCTTT. Translating gives CATWDRIPYYKKLF.

In the case of this clone: Distinct nucleotide sequences in the sample also encode this CDR3. This chain uses TRGV2 with TRGJ1 or TRGJ2. With 1 base clipped from V and 1 base from J, the junction kept 4 bases outside the gene matches. Germline CDR1 reads EGSNGY; CDR2 reads YDSYNSKV. The CDR3 runs to 14 residues. Here the CDR3 reads CATWDGPNYYKKLF. DNA of the CDR3: TGTGCCACCTGGGACGGCCCTAATTATTATAAGAAACTCTTT.

This chain links TRGV10 with TRGJP1. TRGV10 is noted as an ORF with a role that remains uncertain. J was trimmed by 2 bases and V by 8 bases; bases with no gene match: 9. The CDR3 has 15 amino acids. CDR3 sequence (DNA): TGTGCTGCGTGGGACCCCGGGACCACTGGTTGGTTCAAGATATTT. It specifies CAAWDPGTTGWFKIF.

About this clone itself: A much larger clone sits a single nucleotide away, making a read error possible. The J gene is TRGJ1 or TRGJ2, the V gene TRGV9. The junction had 10 bases not matched to a gene; V was cut back by 1 base and J by 1 base. The CDR3 is made up of 16 amino acids. The germline V gene has CDR1 GITISATS and CDR2 ISYDGTV (reference sequence). CDR3 protein: CALWEVKPSNYYKKLF. In nucleotides, the CDR3 is TGTGCCTTGTGGGAGGTAAAACCTTCTAATTATTATAAGAAACTCTTT.